This record concerns one T cell receptor beta chain sequence. What it recognizes is unknown. V gave up 11 bases and J gave up 4 bases; unmatched junction bases: 4. The germline V gene has CDR1 MDHEN and CDR2 SYDVKM. The CDR3 is made up of 11 amino acids. These data originate in a study of shared clonotypes between healthy human individuals. About the research overall: Each donor's CD4 naive and CD4 memory cells filled three plates apiece, CD8 naive two, and CD8 memory one.

Findings and caveats of the study: Clonotype sharing across four donors was observed for about 5.5% of naive CD4 clonotypes.

In the naive CD8 group, cells lacked CD45RO and were positively selected for CCR7, so terminally differentiated effector memory CD45RA+ cells were left out. Investigators spread the genomic DNA of each subset evenly over several immunoSEQ plates. The assay was immunoSEQ multiplex PCR, and TCRdb's table has in-frame clones only and misses some. The sample has roughly 2.1 million clones; 90% to 95% are singletons. The sequence derives from a young man in good health. Some clones in this sample may be carry-over from other donors' samples. The rearrangement links TRBV28 to TRBJ1-2; 7 bases are a match to TRBD1. Material: naive CD8+ T cells from PBMCs. CDR3 region: CALGQTYGYTF. DNA of the CDR3: TGTGCCTTGGGACAGACCTATGGCTACACCTTC.